This T cell receptor (beta chain) was captured in a study of shared clonotypes between healthy human individuals. Clones were read by immunoSEQ multiplex PCR, and TCRdb kept only the in-frame ones, dropping some. The top ten hold approximately 0.13% of the sample, which has about 2 million clones, 85% to 95% seen once. Findings and caveats of the study: Shared clonotypes across all four donors exceeded non-shared ones in generation probability. In general, naive subsets displayed greater estimated richness than memory subsets did.

The germline V gene has CDR1 GTSNPN and CDR2 SVGIG (reference sequence). Deletions cut 2 bases from V and 6 bases from J, with 14 bases between. The CDR3 is 14 amino acids. Comments on this clone: The antigen remains unidentified.

The sample consisted of naive CD4+ T cells sorted from blood. Subset indicated: CD45RA+ positively selected. The V call is TRBV30, the J call TRBJ1-5; D call uncertain. The TCR originated in a man younger than 35 in good health. The CDR3 loop reads CAWSSGGISQPQHF. The DNA for the CDR3 is TGTGCCTGGAGTAGTGGAGGGATCTCTCAGCCCCAGCATTTT.